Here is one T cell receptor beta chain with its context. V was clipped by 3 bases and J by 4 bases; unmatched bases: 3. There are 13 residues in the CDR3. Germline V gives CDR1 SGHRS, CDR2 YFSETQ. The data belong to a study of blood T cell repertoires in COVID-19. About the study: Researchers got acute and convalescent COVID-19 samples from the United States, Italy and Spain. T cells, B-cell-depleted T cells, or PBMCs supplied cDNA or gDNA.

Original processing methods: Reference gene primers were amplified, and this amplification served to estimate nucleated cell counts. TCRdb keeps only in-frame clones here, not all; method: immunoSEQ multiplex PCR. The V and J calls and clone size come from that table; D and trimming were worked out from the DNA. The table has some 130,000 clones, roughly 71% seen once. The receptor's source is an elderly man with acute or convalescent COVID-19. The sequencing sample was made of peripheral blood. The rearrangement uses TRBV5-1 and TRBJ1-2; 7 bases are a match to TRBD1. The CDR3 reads CASSWDSTYGYTF. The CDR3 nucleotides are TGCGCCAGCAGCTGGGACAGCACCTATGGCTACACCTTC.